The 27 T cell receptor beta chains below all came from one sample that was sequenced in a study of TET2 disruption in CD19-targeted CAR T cells. The table came from immunoSEQ multiplex PCR; TCRdb's copy has only in-frame clones and leaves some out. Here the sample table reports about 25,000 clones. The antigens of these receptors remain unknown. Sample treatment: autologous CTL019 cells: CD19 CAR with 4-1BB and CD3 zeta domains. The source material was CD8- CAR+ T cells sorted from cultured blood T cells, sampled for CD19 CAR T cell therapy. Indicated subset: CD8-negative CAR-positive T cells from the infusion product. These receptors were taken from a man in his 70s with chronic lymphocytic leukemia.

As to this clone: The sequence runs out 3 residues before the end of the CDR3; the remainder is reconstructed from the germline J gene. V is TRBV10-3 and J is TRBJ2-7; 9 nucleotides match TRBD1. Germline CDR1 ENHRY, CDR2 SYGVKD. This CDR3 region has 13 residues. After removal of 10 bases from V and 6 bases from J, the junction contained 10 bases not matched to a gene. The CDR3 bases that were read are TGTGCCAGCCAGGGACAGGGAGGAGGCGAG. This translates into CASQGQGGGE. The CDR3, in full, reads CASQGQGGGEQYF.

As to this clone: The sequenced fragment ends 3 residues before the CDR3 boundary, so the rest is inferred from the germline J gene. The chain links TRBV11-2 to TRBJ1-2; 10 nucleotides agree with TRBD1. Germline values: CDR1 SGHAT, CDR2 FQNNGV. CDR3 size: 14 residues. V dropped 4 bases and J dropped 7; count of bases not matched to a gene: 6. The CDR3 spells CASSSTGGVSGYTF. The CDR3 bases that were read are TGTGCCAGCAGCTCGACAGGGGGCGTAAGTGGC. Together with reference TRBV11-2 and TRBJ1-2, the CDR3 gives the full variable domain: EAGVAQSPRYKIIEKRQSVAFWCNPISGHATLYWYQQILGQGPKLLIQFQNNGVVDDSQLPKDRFSAERLKGVDSTLKIQPAKLEDSAVYLCASSSTGGVSGYTFGSGTRLTVV.

CDR3 sequence reads: CASRKQGATYDYTF. The DNA read from the CDR3 is TGTGCCAGCAGAAAGCAGGGGGCCACCTACGAC. The J gene is TRBJ1-2, the V gene TRBV2, with TRBD1 identical over 8 bases. The read ends 3 residues early relative to the CDR3; the germline J gene fills the gap. Germline assignment: CDR1 SNHLY and CDR2 FYNNEI. The CDR3 is 14 residues long.

In regard to this clone: The missing CDR3 end, 3 residues past where the read stops, is filled in from the germline J gene. The chain employs TRBV6-2 or TRBV6-3 and TRBJ1-6; D is undetermined. The CDR3 covers 13 residues. The V and J ends lost 8 bases and 10 bases respectively, with 15 bases between them. In germline, CDR1 is MNHEY, CDR2 SVGEGT. The CDR3 region is CASVKAGDSPLHF. The sequenced part of the CDR3 DNA is TGTGCCAGCGTGAAGGCGGGAGACTCACCC.

As regards this clone: The read halts 3 residues ahead of the CDR3 end, with the missing end drawn from the germline J gene. The chain has TRBV7-9 and TRBJ2-1; D may be TRBD2 (7 bases). CDR3 size: 14 residues. Germline V lookup: CDR1 SEHNR, CDR2 FQNEAQ (reference sequence). V gave up 9 bases and J gave up 5 bases, with 17 bases separating them. CDR3 residues: CASRAGAQNNEQFF. The CDR3 DNA, read in part, is TGTGCCAGTCGGGCGGGGGCTCAGAACAATGAG.

Details on this clone: Coverage ceases 3 residues before the CDR3 finishes, and the germline J gene fills in the end. This rearrangement joins TRBV20-1 to TRBJ1-1, with 10 bases aligning to TRBD1. The length of the CDR3 is 14 residues. CDR1 DFQATT and CDR2 SNEGSKA come from the germline V gene (reference sequence). J lost 4 bases, V lost 2 bases, and 4 bases had no gene match. The DNA read from the CDR3 is TGCAGTGCTAGAATGGGACAGGGGCCCACTGAA. Its protein is CSARMGQGPTE. The whole CDR3 sequence reads CSARMGQGPTEAFF.

Notes on this clone: Coverage ceases 3 residues before the CDR3 finishes, and the germline J gene fills in the end. The chain is built from TRBV20-1 and TRBJ2-3; 9 bases are shared with TRBD2. V was clipped by 0 bases and J by 6 bases; unmatched bases: 13. In germline, CDR1 is DFQATT, CDR2 SNEGSKA (reference sequence). This CDR3 has 17 residues. Incomplete CDR3 DNA: TGCAGTGCTAGAGATAGCGGGGCGCTAGCGGGGATGGATACG. It encodes CSARDSGALAGMDT. The full CDR3 protein is CSARDSGALAGMDTQYF.

With regard to this clone: The CDR3 end is not reached by the read, which stops 3 residues before it; the germline J gene fills it in. The V call is TRBV20-1, the J call TRBJ2-3; 8 bases fit TRBD2. CDR1 is DFQATT and CDR2 is SNEGSKA in the germline V gene (reference sequence). The V segment lost 5 bases and the J segment 7 bases; nucleotides outside the gene matches: 8. CDR3 length: 13 residues. CDR3 DNA (partial): TGCAGTGCTTCGGGGGGGGCCCCTAATACG. Translation gives CSASGGAPNT. Given in full, the CDR3 is CSASGGAPNTQYF.

Concerning this clone: The CDR3 end lies 3 residues beyond the end of the read and is filled in from the germline J gene. This chain joins TRBV4-2 and TRBJ1-4; possibly TRBD1 for D (5 bases). The CDR3 runs 14 residues. V lost 2 bases and J 8 bases, leaving 12 bases between the germline ends. From germline, CDR1 is LGHNA and CDR2 YNFKEQ. CDR3 loop: CASSQLGRGEKLFF. The sequenced CDR3 bases are TGTGCCAGCAGCCAACTAGGGCGGGGGGAAAAA.

A note on this clone: The CDR3 goes on 3 residues after the read ends, and that part is filled in from the germline J gene. The chain joins TRBV7-9 to TRBJ1-4; the D gene is possibly TRBD1 (5 bases). From germline, CDR1 is SEHNR and CDR2 FQNEAQ (reference sequence). This CDR3 is 14 amino acids long. The ends were cut back, 5 bases at V and 4 bases at J, with 11 bases in the middle. The sequenced CDR3 bases are TGTGCCAGCAGCCTTTGGGGGGATAATGAAAAA. Encoded protein: CASSLWGDNEK. The whole CDR3 region reads CASSLWGDNEKLFF.

Comment on this clone: The read terminates 3 residues before the CDR3 end, so the remaining end is supplied by the germline J gene. The chain has TRBV20-1 and TRBJ1-5, with 10 bases aligning to TRBD1. The junction had 10 bases not matched to a gene; V was cut back by 5 bases and J by 6 bases. Germline assignment: CDR1 DFQATT and CDR2 SNEGSKA (reference sequence). CDR3 length: 15 amino acids. The CDR3 bases that were read are TGCAGTGCTCCTTCGGGGACAGGGGCGATTCAGCCC. Amino acids: CSAPSGTGAIQP. The complete CDR3 protein is CSAPSGTGAIQPQHF.

CDR3 amino acids: CASSLGTGGLNNSPLHF. CDR3 bases read: TGCGCCAGCAGCCTAGGGACAGGGGGATTGAATAATTCACCC. The chain has TRBV5-1 and TRBJ1-6, with TRBD1 identical over 11 bases. The read falls 3 residues short of the CDR3 end, and the missing part is taken from the germline J gene. V trimming: 4 bases; J trimming: 5 bases; junction bases outside the gene matches: 8. The CDR3 runs 17 residues. Germline CDR1 reads SGHRS; CDR2 reads YFSETQ.

A note on this clone: With the read ending 3 residues before the CDR3 end, the germline J gene is used to fill in that end. The chain recombines TRBV7-3 with TRBJ2-4, with a possible D match to TRBD2 (5 bases). Looked up from germline, CDR1 is SGHTA and CDR2 is FQGTGA. The length of the CDR3 is 13 residues. The CDR3: CASSIKPGYGQYF. Incomplete CDR3 DNA: TGTGCCAGCAGCATAAAGCCGGGGTATGGT.

As concerns this clone: The read comes to an end 3 residues before the CDR3 does, leaving the germline J gene to fill in the end. The chain combines TRBV19 with TRBJ1-5; TRBD1 agrees at 12 bases. CDR1 is LNHDA and CDR2 is SQIVND in the germline V gene (reference sequence). There are 18 residues in the CDR3. Losses at the gene ends were 9 bases for V and 1 base for J; bases not matched to a gene: 13. Partial CDR3 DNA: TGTGCCAGCGAGTTGGGACAGGGGGCCCTGCAAAGCAATCAGCCC. This translates into CASELGQGALQSNQP. The entire CDR3 protein reads CASELGQGALQSNQPQHF.

Regarding this clone: The read terminates 3 residues before the CDR3 end, so the remaining end is supplied by the germline J gene. The chain recombines TRBV19 with TRBJ1-5; 7 positions match TRBD1. The CDR3 loop spans 13 amino acids. Trimming took 5 bases from V and 7 from J; bases not matched to a gene: 5. Germline assignment: CDR1 LNHDA and CDR2 SQIVND (reference sequence). The CDR3 sequence: CASSAQGQQPQHF. The covered CDR3 bases are TGTGCCAGTAGTGCTCAGGGACAGCAGCCC.

A word on this clone: The observed sequence ends 3 residues before the CDR3 terminus, with the missing tail filled in from the germline J gene. J is TRBJ1-4 and V is TRBV7-9, with TRBD1 matching 9 bases. The CDR3 has 14 amino acids. The trim removed 8 bases at V and 5 bases at J, leaving 6 bases unmatched. Germline V gives CDR1 SEHNR, CDR2 FQNEAQ (reference sequence). The CDR3 bases that were read are TGTGCCAGCGGAGTGACAGGGGGAAATGAAAAA. The encoded protein is CASGVTGGNEK. Given in full, the CDR3 is CASGVTGGNEKLFF.

This CDR3 reads CASSLEGGVTGELFF. The part of the CDR3 DNA that was read is TGTGCCAGCAGCTTAGAGGGGGGGGTAACCGGGGAG. The chain carries TRBV11-2 and TRBJ2-2; 7 nucleotides align to TRBD2. The read halts 3 residues ahead of the CDR3 end, with the missing end drawn from the germline J gene. Germline trimming cut 0 bases from V and 5 bases from J; bases unmatched to any gene: 3. This CDR3 comprises 15 residues. Germline V gives CDR1 SGHAT, CDR2 FQNNGV.

As regards this clone: The missing CDR3 end, 3 residues past where the read stops, is filled in from the germline J gene. The J gene is TRBJ1-2, the V gene TRBV7-3; TRBD1 matches at 7 bases. The CDR3 totals 13 residues. Germline-derived CDR1 and CDR2 are SGHTA and FQGTGA. The CDR3 sequence is CASSLGGGPDYTF. CDR3 DNA (partial): TGTGCCAGCAGCTTAGGAGGGGGCCCCGAC.

To note about this clone: The CDR3 is cut off 3 residues early in the read; its end comes from the germline J gene. This chain uses TRBV20-1 with TRBJ1-2; unclear D gene. V lost 0 bases and J 4 bases, leaving 9 bases between the germline ends. The germline gives CDR1 DFQATT, CDR2 SNEGSKA (reference sequence). The CDR3 sequence is 13 residues long. The CDR3: CSARDPRPYGYTF. CDR3 DNA, as far as it was read: TGCAGTGCTAGAGATCCGAGGCCCTATGGC.

With regard to this clone: The sequence runs out 3 residues before the end of the CDR3; the remainder is reconstructed from the germline J gene. The chain has TRBV7-6 and TRBJ2-5; TRBD2 is a possible D gene (6 bases). From germline, CDR1 is SGHVS and CDR2 FNYEAQ. The CDR3 runs 15 residues. Trimming took 1 base from V and 1 from J, leaving 10 bases between them. CDR3 sequence: CASSLGAGSQETQYF. The sequenced CDR3 bases are TGTGCCAGCAGCTTAGGTGCGGGGAGCCAAGAGACC.

As for this clone: A junction end diverges from the germline sequence, so it may reflect a read error. The same CDR3 can be traced to other DNA sequences in this sample. Partial CDR3 DNA: TGCAGCGTTGATATCAGTAACTATGGT. Protein product: CSVDISNYG. The whole CDR3 reads CSVDISNYGYTF. The genes are TRBV29-1 and TRBJ1-2, with D unresolved. The read terminates 3 residues before the CDR3 end, so the remaining end is supplied by the germline J gene. Germline V lookup: CDR1 SQVTM, CDR2 ANQGSEA. The CDR3 sequence is 12 residues long.

As concerns this clone: The CDR3 is cut off 3 residues early in the read; its end comes from the germline J gene. This sequence joins TRBV19 and TRBJ2-1, with D possibly matching TRBD1 (6 bases). Germline CDR1 and CDR2: LNHDA and SQIVND (reference sequence). This CDR3 contains 15 residues. Trimming removed 0 bases from V and 6 bases from J, with 12 bases in between. CDR3 sequence: CASSIDLARGNEQFF. CDR3 bases read: TGTGCCAGTAGTATAGATCTGGCCAGGGGCAATGAG.

Comment on this clone: The CDR3 extends 3 residues past the end of the read, so its final part is completed from the germline J gene. The chain couples TRBV7-3 to TRBJ2-5, with TRBD2 identical over 11 bases. Germline-derived CDR1 and CDR2 are SGHTA and FQGTGA. After removal of 3 bases from V and 2 bases from J, the junction contained 5 bases not matched to a gene. The CDR3 is made up of 16 amino acids. Partial CDR3 DNA: TGTGCCAGCAGCTTGGGGGCTAGCGGGGGGCAAGAGACC. Residues: CASSLGASGGQET. The full CDR3 sequence reads CASSLGASGGQETQYF.

A word on this clone: The read terminates 3 residues before the CDR3 end, so the remaining end is supplied by the germline J gene. V is TRBV5-1 and J is TRBJ2-3; TRBD1 matches 9 bases. V gave up 0 bases and J gave up 3 bases; unmatched junction bases: 5. Germline V gene sequence: CDR1 SGHRS, CDR2 YFSETQ. CDR3 size: 16 residues. CDR3 amino acids: CASSLERDRVTDTQYF. The sequenced part of the CDR3 DNA is TGCGCCAGCAGCTTGGAAAGGGACAGGGTGACAGATACG.

Concerning this clone itself: The CDR3 is cut off 3 residues early in the read; its end comes from the germline J gene. The chain employs TRBV18 and TRBJ1-1, with D tentatively TRBD1 (5 bases). This CDR3 region has 14 residues. The germline CDR1 and CDR2 sequences are KGHSH and LQKENI. CDR3 DNA, as far as it was read: TGTGCCAGCTCACCACAGGGGCAGGGCTACGAG. It translates to CASSPQGQGYE. The CDR3 as a whole reads CASSPQGQGYEAFF.

Comments on this clone: The CDR3 end is not reached by the read, which stops 3 residues before it; the germline J gene fills it in. The rearrangement joins TRBV6-2 or TRBV6-3 to TRBJ1-6, with TRBD1 matching over 11 bases. The CDR3 runs 15 residues. Germline loops: CDR1 MNHEY, CDR2 SVGEGT. The V and J ends lost 5 bases and 10 bases, in that order; junction bases with no gene match: 7. CDR3 DNA, as far as it was read: TGTGCCAGCAGTACGGCGGACAGGGGGCTCTCACCC. As protein: CASSTADRGLSP. The full-length CDR3 reads as CASSTADRGLSPLHF.

The CDR3 DNA, read in part, is TGTGCCAGCAGTTACGGAAAACTAGCGAATCAAGAGACC. It translates to CASSYGKLANQET. The full CDR3 is CASSYGKLANQETQYF. The V call is TRBV6-2 or TRBV6-3, the J call TRBJ2-5; 7 bases line up with TRBD2. The read ends 3 residues early relative to the CDR3; the germline J gene fills the gap. Germline assignment: CDR1 MNHEY and CDR2 SVGEGT. The CDR3 consists of 16 residues. V gave up 2 bases and J gave up 2 bases; unmatched junction bases: 8.